This T cell receptor beta chain was obtained from a study of blood T cell repertoires in COVID-19. Study-level information: The samples span acute and convalescent COVID-19 from the United States, Italy and Spain.

Sequenced by immunoSEQ multiplex PCR; TCRdb stores in-frame clones only, minus some. The table includes approximately 240,000 clones, roughly 80% detected once. The germline gives CDR1 SGHVS, CDR2 FQNEAQ. The CDR3 is made up of 15 amino acids. To note about this clone: A read error may produce the germline difference seen at one junction end.

The sequence came from a woman older than 75 with active or convalescent COVID-19. The source material was peripheral blood. The chain recombines TRBV7-8 with TRBJ2-7; 8 bases map to TRBD1. The CDR3 region is CASSLAPTGVAEQYF. The CDR3, as DNA: TGTGCCAGCAGCCTAGCCCCGACAGGGGTGGCCGAGCAGTACTTC.